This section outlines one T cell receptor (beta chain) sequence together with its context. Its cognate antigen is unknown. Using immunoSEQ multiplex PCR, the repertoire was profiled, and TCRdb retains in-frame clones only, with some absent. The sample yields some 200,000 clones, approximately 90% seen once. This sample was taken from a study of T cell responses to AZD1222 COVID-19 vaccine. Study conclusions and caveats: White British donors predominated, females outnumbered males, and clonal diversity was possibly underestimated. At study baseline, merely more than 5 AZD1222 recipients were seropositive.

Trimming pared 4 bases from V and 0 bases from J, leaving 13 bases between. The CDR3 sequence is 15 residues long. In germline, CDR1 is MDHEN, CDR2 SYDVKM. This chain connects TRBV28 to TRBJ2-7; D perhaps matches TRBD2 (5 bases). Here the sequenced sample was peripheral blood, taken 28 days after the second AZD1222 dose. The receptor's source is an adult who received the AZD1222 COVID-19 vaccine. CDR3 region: CASSSPPAASYEQYF. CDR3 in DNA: TGTGCCAGCAGTTCCCCCCCAGCGGCCTCCTACGAGCAGTACTTC. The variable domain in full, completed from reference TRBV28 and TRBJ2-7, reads DVKVTQSSRYLVKRTGEKVFLECVQDMDHENMFWYRQDPGLGLRLIYFSYDVKMKEKGDIPEGYSVSREKKERFSLILESASTNQTSMYLCASSSPPAASYEQYFGPGTRLTVT.